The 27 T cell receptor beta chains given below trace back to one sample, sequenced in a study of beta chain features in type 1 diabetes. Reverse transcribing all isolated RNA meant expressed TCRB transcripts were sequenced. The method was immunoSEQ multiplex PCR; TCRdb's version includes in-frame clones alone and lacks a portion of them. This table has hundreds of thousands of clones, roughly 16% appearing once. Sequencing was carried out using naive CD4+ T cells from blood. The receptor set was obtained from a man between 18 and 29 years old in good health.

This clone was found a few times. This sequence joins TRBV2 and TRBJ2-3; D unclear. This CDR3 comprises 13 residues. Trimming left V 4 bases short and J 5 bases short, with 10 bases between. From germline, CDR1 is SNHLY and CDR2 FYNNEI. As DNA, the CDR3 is TGTGCCAGCAGTGCGGGTAGGAAAGATACGCAGTATTTT. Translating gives CASSAGRKDTQYF.

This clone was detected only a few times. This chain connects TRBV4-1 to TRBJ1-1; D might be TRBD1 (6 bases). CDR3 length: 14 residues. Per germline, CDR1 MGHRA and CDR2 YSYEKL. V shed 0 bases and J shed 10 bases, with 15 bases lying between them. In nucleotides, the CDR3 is TGCGCCAGCAGCCAAGATCTCCAGGGGCTGGGAGCTTTCTTT. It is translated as CASSQDLQGLGAFF.

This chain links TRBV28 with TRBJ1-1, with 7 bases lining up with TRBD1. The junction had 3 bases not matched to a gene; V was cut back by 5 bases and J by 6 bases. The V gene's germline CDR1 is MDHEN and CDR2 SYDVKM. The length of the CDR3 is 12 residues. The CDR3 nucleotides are TGTGCCAGCAGTGTAGGGACAGCTGAAGCTTTCTTT. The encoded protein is CASSVGTAEAFF.

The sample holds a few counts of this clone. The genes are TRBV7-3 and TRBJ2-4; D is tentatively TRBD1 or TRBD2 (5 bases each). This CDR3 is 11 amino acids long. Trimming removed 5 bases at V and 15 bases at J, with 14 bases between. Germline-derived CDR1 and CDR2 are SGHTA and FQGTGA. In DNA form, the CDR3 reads TGTGCCAGCAGCCTCCGGGACCCCCGGTACTTC. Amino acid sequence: CASSLRDPRYF.

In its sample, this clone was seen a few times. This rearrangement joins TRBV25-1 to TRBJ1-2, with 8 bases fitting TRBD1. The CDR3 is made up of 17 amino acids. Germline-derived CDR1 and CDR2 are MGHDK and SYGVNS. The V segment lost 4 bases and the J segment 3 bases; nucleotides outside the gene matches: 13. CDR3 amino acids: CASSALFDRGGHYGYTF. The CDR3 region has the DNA TGTGCCAGCAGTGCTCTCTTCGACAGGGGTGGACACTATGGCTACACCTTC.

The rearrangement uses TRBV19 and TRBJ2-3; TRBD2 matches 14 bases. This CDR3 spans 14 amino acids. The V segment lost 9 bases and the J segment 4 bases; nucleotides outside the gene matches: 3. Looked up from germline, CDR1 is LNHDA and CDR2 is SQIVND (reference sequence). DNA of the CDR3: TGTGCCAGCCGGACTAGCGGGAGGTCAGATACGCAGTATTTT. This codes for CASRTSGRSDTQYF. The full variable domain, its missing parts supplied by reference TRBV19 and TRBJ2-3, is DGGITQSPKYLFRKEGQNVTLSCEQNLNHDAMYWYRQDPGQGLRLIYYSQIVNDFQKGDIAEGYSVSREKKESFPLTVTSAQKNPTAFYLCASRTSGRSDTQYFGPGTRLTVL.

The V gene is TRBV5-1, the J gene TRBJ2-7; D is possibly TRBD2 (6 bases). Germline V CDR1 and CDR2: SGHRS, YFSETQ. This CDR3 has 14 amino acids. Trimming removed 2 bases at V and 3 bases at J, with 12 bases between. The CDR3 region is CASSFPGGYYEQYF. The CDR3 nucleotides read TGCGCCAGCAGCTTTCCCGGGGGTTACTACGAGCAGTACTTC.

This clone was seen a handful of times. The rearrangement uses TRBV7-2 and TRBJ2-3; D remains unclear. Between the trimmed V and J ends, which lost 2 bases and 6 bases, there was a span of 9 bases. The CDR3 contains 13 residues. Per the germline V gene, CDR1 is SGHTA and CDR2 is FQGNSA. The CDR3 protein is CASSLYWVDTQYF. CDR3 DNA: TGTGCCAGCAGCTTATATTGGGTGGATACGCAGTATTTT. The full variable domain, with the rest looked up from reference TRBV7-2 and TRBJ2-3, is GAGVSQSPSNKVTEKGKDVELRCDPISGHTALYWYRQSLGQGLEFLIYFQGNSAPDKSGLPSDRFSAERTGGSVSTLTIQRTQQEDSAVYLCASSLYWVDTQYFGPGTRLTVL.

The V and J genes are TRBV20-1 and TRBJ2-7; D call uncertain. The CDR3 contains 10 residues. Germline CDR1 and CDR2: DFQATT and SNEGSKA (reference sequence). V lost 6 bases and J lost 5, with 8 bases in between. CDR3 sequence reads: CSAPLDEQYF. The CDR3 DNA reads TGCAGTGCCCCGTTAGACGAGCAGTACTTC.

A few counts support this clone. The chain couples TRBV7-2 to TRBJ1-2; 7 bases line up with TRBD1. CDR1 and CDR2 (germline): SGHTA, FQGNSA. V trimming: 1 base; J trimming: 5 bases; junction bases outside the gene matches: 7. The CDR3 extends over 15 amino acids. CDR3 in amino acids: CASSLGRGTAYGYTF. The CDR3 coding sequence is TGTGCCAGCAGCTTAGGGAGGGGGACAGCGTATGGCTACACCTTC.

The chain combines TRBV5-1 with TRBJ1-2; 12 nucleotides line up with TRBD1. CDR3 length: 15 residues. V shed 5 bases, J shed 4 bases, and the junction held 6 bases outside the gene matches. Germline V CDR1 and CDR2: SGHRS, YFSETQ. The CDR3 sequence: CASRLPGQGAYGYTF. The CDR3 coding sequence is TGCGCCAGCAGGTTACCGGGACAGGGGGCCTATGGCTACACCTTC.

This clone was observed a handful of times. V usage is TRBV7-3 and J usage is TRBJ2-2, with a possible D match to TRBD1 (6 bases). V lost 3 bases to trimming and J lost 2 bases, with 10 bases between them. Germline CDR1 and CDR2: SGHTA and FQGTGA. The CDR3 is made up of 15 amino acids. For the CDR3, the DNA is TGTGCCAGCAGCTTCGACAGGACCAACACCGGGGAGCTGTTTTTT. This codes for CASSFDRTNTGELFF.

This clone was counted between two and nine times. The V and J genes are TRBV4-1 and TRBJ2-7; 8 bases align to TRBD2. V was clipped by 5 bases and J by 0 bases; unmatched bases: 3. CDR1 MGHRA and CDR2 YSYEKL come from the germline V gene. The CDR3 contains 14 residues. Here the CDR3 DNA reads TGCGCCAGCAGCTGGGCGGGGGGCTCCTACGAGCAGTACTTC. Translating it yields CASSWAGGSYEQYF.

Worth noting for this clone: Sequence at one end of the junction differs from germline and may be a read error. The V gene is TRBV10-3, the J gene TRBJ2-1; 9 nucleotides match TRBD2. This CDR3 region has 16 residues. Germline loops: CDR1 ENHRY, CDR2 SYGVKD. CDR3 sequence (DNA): TGTGCCGTCAGTGAGTCGAGCGGGGGGCGCGCGGGTGAGCAGTTCTTC. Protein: CAVSESSGGRAGEQFF.

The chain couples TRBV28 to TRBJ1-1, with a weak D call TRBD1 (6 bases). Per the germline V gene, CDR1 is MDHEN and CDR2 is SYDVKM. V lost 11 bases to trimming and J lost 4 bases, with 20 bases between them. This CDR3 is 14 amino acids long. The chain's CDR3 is CAARKSSGATEAFF. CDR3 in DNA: TGTGCCGCCCGTAAGTCATCGGGGGCCACTGAAGCTTTCTTT.

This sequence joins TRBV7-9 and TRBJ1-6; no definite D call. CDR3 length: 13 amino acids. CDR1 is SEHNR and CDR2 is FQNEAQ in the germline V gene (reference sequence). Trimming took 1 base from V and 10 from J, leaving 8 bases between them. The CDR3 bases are TGTGCCAGCAGCTTAGAAGGGTCATCACCCCTCCACTTT. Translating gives CASSLEGSSPLHF.

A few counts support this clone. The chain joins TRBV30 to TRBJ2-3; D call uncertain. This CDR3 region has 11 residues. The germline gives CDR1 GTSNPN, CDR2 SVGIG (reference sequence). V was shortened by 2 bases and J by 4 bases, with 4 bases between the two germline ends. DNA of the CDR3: TGTGCCTGGAGTCTGGCAGATACGCAGTATTTT. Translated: CAWSLADTQYF.

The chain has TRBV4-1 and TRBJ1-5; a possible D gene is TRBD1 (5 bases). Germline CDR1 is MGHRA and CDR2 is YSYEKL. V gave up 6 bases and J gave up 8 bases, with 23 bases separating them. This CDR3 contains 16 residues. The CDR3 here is CASSHPGQGSGKPQHF. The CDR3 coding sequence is TGCGCCAGCAGTCACCCGGGTCAGGGTAGTGGGAAGCCCCAGCATTTT.

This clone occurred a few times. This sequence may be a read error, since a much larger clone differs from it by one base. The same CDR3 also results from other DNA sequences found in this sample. The CDR3 loop reads CASRSTDTQYF. CDR3 in DNA: TGTGCCAGCAGAAGCACAGATACGCAGTATTTT. V gene TRBV6-6 combines with J gene TRBJ2-3, with unresolved D. V dropped 6 bases and J dropped 0 bases, with 1 base sitting between them. The CDR3 consists of 11 residues. The germline V gene encodes CDR1 MNHNY and CDR2 SVGAGI (reference sequence).

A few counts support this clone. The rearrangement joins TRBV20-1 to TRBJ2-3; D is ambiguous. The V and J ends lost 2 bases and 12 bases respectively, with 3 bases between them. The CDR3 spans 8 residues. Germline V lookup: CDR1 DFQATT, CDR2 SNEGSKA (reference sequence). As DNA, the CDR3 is TGCAGTGCTAGACCCCAGTATTTT. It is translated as CSARPQYF.

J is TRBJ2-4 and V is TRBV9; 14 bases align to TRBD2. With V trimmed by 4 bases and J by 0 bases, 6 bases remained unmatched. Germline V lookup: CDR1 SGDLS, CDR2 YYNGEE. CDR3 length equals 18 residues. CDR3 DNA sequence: TGTGCCAGCAGCCCTAGGACTAGCGGGGGGTTAGCCAAAAACATTCAGTACTTC. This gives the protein CASSPRTSGGLAKNIQYF.

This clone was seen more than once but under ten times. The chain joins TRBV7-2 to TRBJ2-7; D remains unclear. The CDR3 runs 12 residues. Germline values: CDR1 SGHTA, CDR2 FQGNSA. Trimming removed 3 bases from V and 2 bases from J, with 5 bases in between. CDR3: CASSLVAYEQYF. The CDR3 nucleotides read TGTGCCAGCAGCTTGGTCGCCTACGAGCAGTACTTC.

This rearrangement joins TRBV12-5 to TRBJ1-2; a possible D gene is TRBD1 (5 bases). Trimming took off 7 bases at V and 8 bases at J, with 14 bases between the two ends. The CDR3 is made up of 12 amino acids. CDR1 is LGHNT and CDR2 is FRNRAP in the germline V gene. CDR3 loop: CASAVRGRGYTF. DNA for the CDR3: TGTGCTAGTGCCGTCCGGGGCCGCGGCTACACCTTC. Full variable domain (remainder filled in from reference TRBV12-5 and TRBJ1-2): DARVTQTPRHKVTEMGQEVTMRCQPILGHNTVFWYRQTMMQGLELLAYFRNRAPLDDSGMPKDRFSAEMPDATLATLKIQPSEPRDSAVYFCASAVRGRGYTFGSGTRLTVV.

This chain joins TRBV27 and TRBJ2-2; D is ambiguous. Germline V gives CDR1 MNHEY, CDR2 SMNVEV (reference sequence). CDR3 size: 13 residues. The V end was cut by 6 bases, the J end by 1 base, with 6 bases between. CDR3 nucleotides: TGTGCCAGCAGGGGGATGAACACCGGGGAGCTGTTTTTT. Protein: CASRGMNTGELFF.

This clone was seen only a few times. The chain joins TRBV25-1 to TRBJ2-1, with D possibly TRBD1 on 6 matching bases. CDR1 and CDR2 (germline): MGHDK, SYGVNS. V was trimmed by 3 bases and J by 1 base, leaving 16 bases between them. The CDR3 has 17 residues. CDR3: CASSDHNREVSYNEQFF. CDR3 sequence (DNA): TGTGCCAGCAGTGACCATAACAGGGAAGTTTCCTACAATGAGCAGTTCTTC.

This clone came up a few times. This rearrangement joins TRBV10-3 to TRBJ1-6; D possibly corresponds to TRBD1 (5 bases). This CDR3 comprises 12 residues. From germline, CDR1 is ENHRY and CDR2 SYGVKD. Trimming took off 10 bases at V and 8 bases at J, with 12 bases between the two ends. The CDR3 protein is CATQGWDSPLHF. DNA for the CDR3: TGTGCCACGCAGGGTTGGGATTCACCCCTCCACTTT.

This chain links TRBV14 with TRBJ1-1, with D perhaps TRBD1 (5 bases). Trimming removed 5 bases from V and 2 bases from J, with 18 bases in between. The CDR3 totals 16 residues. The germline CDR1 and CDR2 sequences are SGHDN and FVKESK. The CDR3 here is CASSRAYQGANTEAFF. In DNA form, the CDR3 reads TGTGCCAGCAGCAGAGCCTATCAGGGCGCCAACACTGAAGCTTTCTTT.